Included here is one T cell receptor beta chain sequence, with context. The sample comes from a study of T cells expressing NK-cell markers. Germline CDR1 and CDR2: SGHNT and YENEEA. The CDR3 spans 21 residues. TCR beta cDNA was generated via 5'RACE template switching incorporating UMIs. TCRdb re-called the 5' RACE reads, yielding one record per CDR3 amino acid sequence without DNA. The listing records 150,000 to 200,000 distinct CDR3 sequences. Material for sequencing was blood T cells: a sorted CD56 or NKG2C T cell subset, CD4+ or CD8+ T cells, or bulk PBMC T cells (not recorded which). V is TRBV11-3 and J is TRBJ2-3; TCRdb's assignment of TRBD2 cannot be checked, as there is no DNA. This clonotype originated in a woman aged 18 to 75 in good health. CDR3 sequence: CASSSLPARPGLAGGLDTQYF.